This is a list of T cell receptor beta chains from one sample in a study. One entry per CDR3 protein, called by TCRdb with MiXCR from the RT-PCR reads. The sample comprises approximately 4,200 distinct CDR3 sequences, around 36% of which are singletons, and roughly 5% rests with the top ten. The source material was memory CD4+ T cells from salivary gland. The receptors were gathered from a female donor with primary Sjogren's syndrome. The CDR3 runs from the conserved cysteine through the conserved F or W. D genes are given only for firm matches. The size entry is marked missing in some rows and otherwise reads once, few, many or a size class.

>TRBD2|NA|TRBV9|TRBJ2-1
CASSVRPGGMSNEQFF
TGTGCCAGCAGCGTCCGGCCGGGGGGGATGTCCAATGAGCAGTTCTTC
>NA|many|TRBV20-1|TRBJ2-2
CSARFPGVGGLNTGELFF
TGCAGTGCTAGGTTCCCAGGCGTCGGGGGACTGAACACCGGGGAGCTGTTTTTT
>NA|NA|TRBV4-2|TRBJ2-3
CASSQLTGASDTQYF
TGTGCCAGCAGCCAGCTAACGGGCGCCTCTGATACGCAGTATTTT
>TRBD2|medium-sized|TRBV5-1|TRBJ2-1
CASSLELAGGSEQFF
TGCGCCAGCAGCTTGGAACTAGCGGGGGGTAGCGAGCAGTTCTTC
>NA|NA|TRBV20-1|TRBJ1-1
CSARDLTFRNTEAFF
TGCAGTGCTAGAGATTTGACTTTCAGGAACACTGAAGCTTTCTTT
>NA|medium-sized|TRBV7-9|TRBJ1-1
CASSLAGGKHTEAFF
TGTGCCAGCAGCTTAGCGGGAGGTAAACACACTGAAGCTTTCTTT
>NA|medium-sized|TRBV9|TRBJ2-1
CASSVGLGRGSSYNEQFF
TGTGCCAGCAGCGTAGGATTGGGTCGAGGTAGCTCCTACAATGAGCAGTTCTTC
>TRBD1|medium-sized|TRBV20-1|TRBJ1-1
CSARDREKEAFF
TGCAGTGCAAGGGACAGGGAAAAGGAAGCTTTCTTT
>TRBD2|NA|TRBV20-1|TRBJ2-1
CSAIAGDGGGEQFF
TGCAGTGCTATAGCGGGAGATGGGGGCGGTGAGCAGTTCTTC
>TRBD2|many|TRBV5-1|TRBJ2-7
CASFAGGRAEYYEQYF
TGCGCCAGCTTTGCCGGCGGGAGGGCTGAATACTACGAGCAGTACTTC
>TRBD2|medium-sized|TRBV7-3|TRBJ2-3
CASSLTHGGGTDTQYF
TGTGCCAGCAGCTTAACCCATGGGGGGGGCACAGATACGCAGTATTTT
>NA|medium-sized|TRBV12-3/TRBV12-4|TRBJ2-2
CASRGAQNTGELFF
TGTGCCAGCAGGGGGGCGCAGAACACCGGGGAGCTGTTTTTT
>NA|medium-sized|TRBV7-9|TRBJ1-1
CAIVDRTSNTEAFF
TGTGCCATTGTGGACAGAACTTCGAACACTGAAGCTTTCTTT
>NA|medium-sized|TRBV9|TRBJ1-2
CASSVNSEDYGYTF
TGTGCCAGCAGCGTAAACTCCGAGGACTATGGCTACACCTTC
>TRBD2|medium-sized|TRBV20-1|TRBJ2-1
CSATKTSTEQFF
TGCAGTGCTACTAAGACTAGCACTGAGCAGTTCTTC
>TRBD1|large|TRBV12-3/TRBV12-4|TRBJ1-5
CASSHRQGTGQPQHF
TGTGCCAGCAGTCACCGACAGGGTACAGGTCAGCCCCAGCATTTT
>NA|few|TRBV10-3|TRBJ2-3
CAISESEGSTDTQYF
TGTGCCATCAGTGAGTCTGAAGGGAGCACAGATACGCAGTATTTT
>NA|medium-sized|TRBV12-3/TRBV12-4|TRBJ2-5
CASSLRPETQYF
TGTGCCAGCAGTTTACGTCCGGAGACCCAGTACTTC
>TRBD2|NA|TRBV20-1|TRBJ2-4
CSARTSGENIQYF
TGCAGTGCTCGGACTAGCGGGGAAAACATTCAGTACTTC
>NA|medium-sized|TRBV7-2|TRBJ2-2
CASSRDGGRELFF
TGTGCCAGCAGCCGAGACGGGGGAAGGGAGCTGTTTTTT
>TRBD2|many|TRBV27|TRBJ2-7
CASSLSLRTSGTAYEQYF
TGTGCCAGCAGTTTATCCCTACGGACTAGCGGCACGGCCTACGAGCAGTACTTC
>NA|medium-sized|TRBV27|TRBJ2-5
CASSLKGTGPWETQYF
TGTGCCAGCAGTTTAAAGGGGACTGGGCCATGGGAGACCCAGTACTTC
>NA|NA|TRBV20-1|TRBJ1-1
CSAHPGTNRDTEAFF
TGCAGTGCCCACCCCGGGACAAACCGCGACACTGAAGCTTTCTTT
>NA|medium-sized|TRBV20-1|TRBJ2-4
CSAIGETKNIQYF
TGCAGTGCTATCGGGGAAACCAAAAACATTCAGTACTTC
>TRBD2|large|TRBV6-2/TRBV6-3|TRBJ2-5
CASSSGRVAGSQETQYF
TGTGCCAGCAGTAGCGGTAGGGTAGCGGGATCTCAAGAGACCCAGTACTTC
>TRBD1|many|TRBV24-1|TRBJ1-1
CATSRQGGTEAFF
TGTGCCACCAGTCGACAGGGAGGCACTGAAGCTTTCTTT
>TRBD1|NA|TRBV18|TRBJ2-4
CASSPSRNRGENIQYF
TGTGCCAGCTCACCCTCTCGGAACAGGGGGGAAAACATTCAGTACTTC
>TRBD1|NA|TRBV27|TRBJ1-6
CASTGQGASVGSPLHF
TGTGCCAGCACCGGACAGGGGGCTTCAGTGGGTTCACCCCTCCACTTT
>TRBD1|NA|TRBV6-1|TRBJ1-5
CASRDRVGNEPQHF
TGTGCCAGCAGGGACAGGGTGGGCAATGAGCCCCAGCATTTT
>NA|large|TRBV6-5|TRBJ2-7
CASRGFYEQYF
TGTGCCAGCAGAGGGTTTTACGAGCAGTACTTC
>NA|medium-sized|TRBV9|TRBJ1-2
CASSVGRFYGYTF
TGTGCCAGCAGCGTAGGGCGGTTCTATGGCTACACCTTC
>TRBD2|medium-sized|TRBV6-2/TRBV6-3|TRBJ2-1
CASGLAGYNEQFF
TGTGCCAGCGGACTAGCGGGATACAATGAGCAGTTCTTC
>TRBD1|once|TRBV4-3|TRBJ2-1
CASSQERQGGYNEQFF
TGCGCCAGCAGCCAAGAGAGACAGGGGGGGTACAATGAGCAGTTCTTC
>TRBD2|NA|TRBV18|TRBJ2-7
CASSRGTSGRFREQYF
TGTGCCAGCTCACGGGGGACTAGCGGGAGGTTTCGCGAGCAGTACTTC
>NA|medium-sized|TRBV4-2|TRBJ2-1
CASSQVSMSPNEQFF
TGTGCCAGCAGCCAAGTTTCAATGAGTCCCAATGAGCAGTTCTTC
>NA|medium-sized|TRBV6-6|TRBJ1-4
CASSYPSDSEKLFF
TGTGCCAGCAGTTACCCCTCCGACAGCGAAAAACTGTTTTTT
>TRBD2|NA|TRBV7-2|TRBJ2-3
CASSLSGGPYEQYF
TGTGCCAGCAGCTTAAGCGGGGGGCCCTACGAGCAGTATTTT
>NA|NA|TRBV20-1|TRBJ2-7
CSAEQVGEREQYF
TGCAGTGCAGAACAGGTGGGGGAGCGCGAGCAGTACTTC
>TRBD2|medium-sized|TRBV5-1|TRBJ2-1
CASSYFVRGDNNEQFF
TGCGCCAGCAGCTACTTTGTCCGGGGGGATAACAATGAGCAGTTCTTC
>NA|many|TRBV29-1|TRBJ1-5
CSVRTVGGPQHF
TGCAGCGTTAGGACGGTCGGGGGGCCCCAGCATTTT
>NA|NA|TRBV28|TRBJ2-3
CASRSATDTQYF
TGTGCCAGCAGGTCGGCCACAGATACGCAGTATTTT
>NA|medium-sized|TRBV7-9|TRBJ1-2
CASSLGLDYGYTF
TGTGCCAGCAGCTTAGGGTTAGACTATGGCTACACCTTC
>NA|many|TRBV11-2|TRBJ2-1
CASGVTGFSYNEQFF
TGTGCCAGCGGCGTGACAGGCTTCTCCTACAATGAGCAGTTCTTC
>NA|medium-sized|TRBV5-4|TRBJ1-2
CASSIQSGANYGYTF
TGTGCCAGCAGCATACAAAGCGGAGCTAACTATGGCTACACCTTC